This entry lists 15 T cell receptor beta chains sequenced from one sample in a study of tumor and adjacent non-tumor tissue in lung cancer. This sample's RNA came from whole unsorted tissue. A modified ARM-PCR protocol with three rounds of nested PCR amplified TCRbeta. TCRdb recomputed calls from the multiplex PCR reads with MiXCR, one row per CDR3 protein. The sample records about 110,000 distinct CDR3 sequences, roughly 80% being singletons. The sample taken for sequencing was lung tumor tissue. These receptors were obtained from an older woman with non-small cell lung cancer.

V is TRBV5-1 and J is TRBJ1-2; TRBD1 is a possible D gene (6 bases). V was clipped by 3 bases and J by 0 bases, with 9 bases between them. The CDR3 has 14 residues. Germline assignment: CDR1 SGHRS and CDR2 YFSETQ. The CDR3 spells CASSSQGTNYGYTF. For the CDR3, the DNA is TGCGCCAGCAGCTCCCAGGGGACTAACTATGGCTACACCTTC.

Note on this clonotype: Possible read error: a much larger clone is one base away. The rearrangement joins TRBV12-3 or TRBV12-4 to TRBJ2-2, with D unclear. This CDR3 is built from 15 residues. CDR3 sequence reads: CSSSFRSPNTGELFF. As DNA, the CDR3 is TGTTCCAGCAGTTTTCGGAGCCCGAACACCGGGGAGCTGTTTTTT.

Notes on this clonotype: A junction end diverges from the germline sequence, so it may reflect a read error. This chain connects TRBV6-2 or TRBV6-3 to TRBJ1-5; 9 positions agree with TRBD1. The germline gives CDR1 MNHEY, CDR2 SVGEGT. This CDR3 is 17 amino acids long. CDR3 bases: TGTCCCAGCAGTCCAACCCGGACAGGGGCGAGGGATCAGCCCCAGCATTTT. This encodes CPSSPTRTGARDQPQHF.

With respect to this clonotype: A much larger clone differs by one base, so this may be a read error. The chain links TRBV10-1 to TRBJ2-3; tentatively, D is TRBD1 or TRBD2 (5 bases each). The CDR3 has 16 amino acids. Germline CDR1 reads WNHNN; CDR2 reads SYGVQD (reference sequence). CDR3 DNA sequence: TGCGCCAGCAGGGCCCTCGGCAGGGCTAGCACAAATACGCAGTATTTT. This codes for CASRALGRASTNTQYF.

This clonotype was observed many times. The V call is TRBV12-3 or TRBV12-4, the J call TRBJ1-2; D gene unclear. Deletions cut 3 bases from V and 6 bases from J, with 11 bases between. The CDR3 is made up of 13 amino acids. CDR3: CASSFSRNHGYTF. CDR3 in DNA: TGTGCCAGCAGTTTTAGTCGCAACCATGGCTACACCTTC.

The rearrangement joins TRBV12-3 or TRBV12-4 to TRBJ2-5; tentative D call: TRBD1 (5 bases). The CDR3 totals 14 residues. Deletions cut 3 bases from V and 10 bases from J, with 18 bases between. CDR3 nucleotide sequence: TGTGCCAGCAGTTTGAGTGACAGTCAAGGGATCCAGTACTTC. This sequence encodes CASSLSDSQGIQYF.

Comment on this clonotype: One junction end disagrees with the germline gene, perhaps due to a read error. The gene calls are TRBV6-5 and TRBJ1-1; 7 positions agree with TRBD1. The CDR3 length is 13 residues. CDR1 is MNHEY and CDR2 is SVGAGI in the germline V gene. The CDR3 DNA reads TGTGCCAGCGCGGTCGACAGGGACTCTGAACCTTTCTTT. The encoded protein is CASAVDRDSEPFF.

This clonotype was picked up a small number of times. CDR3 residues: CASSLGNSGTDTQYF. DNA for the CDR3: TGTGCCAGCAGCTTAGGTAACAGCGGCACAGATACGCAGTATTTT. The rearrangement joins TRBV7-8 to TRBJ2-3, with D unresolved. Germline lookup yields CDR1 SGHVS and CDR2 FQNEAQ. CDR3 size: 15 residues. V was shortened by 1 base and J by 1 base, with 9 bases between the two germline ends.

In the case of this clonotype: The germline gene is not matched at one end of the junction; a read error may be the cause. The V gene is TRBV20-1, the J gene TRBJ1-2; D remains ambiguous. This CDR3 has 15 amino acids. Germline assignment: CDR1 DFQATT and CDR2 SNEGSKA (reference sequence). The CDR3 sequence: CSARDQRVINYGYAF. The CDR3, as DNA: TGCAGTGCTAGAGATCAAAGGGTAATTAACTATGGCTACGCCTTC.

The rearrangement uses TRBV9 and TRBJ1-1; no clear D. The CDR3 sequence is 13 residues long. V was cut by 1 base and J by 4 bases, with 8 bases left in between. Germline CDR1 reads SGDLS; CDR2 reads YYNGEE. CDR3 in amino acids: CASSVTAGTEAFF. Here the CDR3 DNA reads TGTGCCAGCAGCGTAACAGCCGGCACTGAAGCTTTCTTT.

This clonotype was seen a handful of times. The chain carries TRBV6-5 and TRBJ2-3, with D unresolved. The CDR3 is 15 amino acids. V was pared by 5 bases and J by 1 base, with 13 bases between. Per germline, CDR1 MNHEY and CDR2 SVGAGI. Written as DNA, the CDR3 is TGTGCCAGCAGTGCAAAGGGATTGGGCACAGATACGCAGTATTTT. It translates to CASSAKGLGTDTQYF.

The table lists this clonotype with a few counts. The J gene is TRBJ2-7, the V gene TRBV11-2; no definite D call. This CDR3 contains 12 residues. Germline V gene lookup returns CDR1 SGHAT and CDR2 FQNNGV. Trimming left V 1 base short and J 10 bases short, with 11 bases between. Here the CDR3 reads CASSLGASSQYF. In DNA form, the CDR3 reads TGTGCCAGCAGCTTAGGGGCAAGTAGTCAGTACTTC.

In the case of this clonotype: The junction and the germline gene differ at one end; a read error may be behind it. This rearrangement joins TRBV12-3 or TRBV12-4 to TRBJ2-7; D is undetermined. This CDR3 has 13 amino acids. CDR3 sequence: CASSRTETYEHYF. The CDR3 DNA sequence: TGTGCCAGCAGCAGAACGGAAACTTACGAGCATTACTTC.

Turning to this clonotype: This could be a read error, since a much larger clone is one nucleotide away. The chain is built from TRBV4-3 and TRBJ1-1; 9 bases line up with TRBD1. CDR3 length: 15 residues. The germline gives CDR1 LGHNA, CDR2 YSLEER. Written as DNA, the CDR3 is TGCGCCAGCAGCCACGGGACAGGGCCCGACACTGAAGATTTCTTT. The encoded protein is CASSHGTGPDTEDFF.

As concerns this clonotype: The junction departs from the called germline gene at one end, perhaps through a read error. The chain combines TRBV4-2 with TRBJ1-3; 7 nucleotides match TRBD1. CDR1 and CDR2 (germline): LGHNA, YNFKEQ. The CDR3 consists of 16 residues. The CDR3 loop is CAGSYLTGEAGSTIYF. CDR3 coding DNA: TGTGCCGGTAGCTACCTTACAGGGGAGGCGGGAAGCACCATATATTTT.